This TCR beta chain was found in a study of Ad26.COV2.S vaccination and SARS-CoV-2 variants. Overall study context: Ad26.COV2.S, an intramuscular injection, was given once or twice 56 days apart.

Profiling relied on immunoSEQ multiplex PCR, and the TCRdb table lists in-frame clones only, not all of them. The table shows roughly 300,000 clones, with about 87% occurring only once. Treatment here: some 20 received Ad26.COV2.S at low or high dose, single or two shots; a few received placebo; per-sample allocation not given. Day 63 following the first vaccine or placebo injection was when the samples were taken. This adult donor, from Boston, was 18-55 years old. An Ad26 vector was used to express Wuhan-strain SARS-CoV-2 spike as the vaccine. This clone was counted between two and nine times. V was clipped by 1 base and J by 1 base, with 14 bases between them. CDR1 and CDR2 from the germline V gene are MNHEY and SMNVEV (reference sequence). The CDR3 sequence is 18 residues long.

The chain joins TRBV27 to TRBJ1-6; D unresolved. Sample: peripheral blood, taken in a trial of Ad26.COV2.S vaccine versus placebo. This TCR derives from a person aged 18-60 years who received the Ad26.COV2.S COVID-19 vaccine or a placebo. CDR3 DNA sequence: TGTGCCAGCAGTTTATTCGGGCACGGGCTTTCCTATAATTCACCCCTCCACTTT. Translation: CASSLFGHGLSYNSPLHF.